These T cell receptor beta chains were read from a single sample in a study of Ad26.COV2.S vaccination and SARS-CoV-2 variants. Sequencing was performed with immunoSEQ multiplex PCR; in TCRdb, only in-frame clones are kept and a portion is missing. The sample records 430,000 or so clones, roughly 90% being singletons. The specimen was peripheral blood, collected in a trial of Ad26.COV2.S vaccine versus placebo. All receptors derive from a person between 18 and 59 years old who received the Ad26.COV2.S COVID-19 vaccine or a placebo. The CDR3 runs from the conserved cysteine through the conserved F or W. A D gene is named only where the DNA matches it firmly. Only some rows state a clone size, as once, few, many or a class for expanded clones.

>.|.|TRBJ1-5|TRBV27
TGTGCCAGCAGGCGGGTGGCCAATCAGCCCCAGCATTTT
CASRRVANQPQHF
>.|.|TRBJ2-7|TRBV2
TGTGCCAGCAGCTATACGGGTGAGCAGTACTTC
CASSYTGEQYF
>.|.|TRBJ1-1|TRBV29-1
TGCAGCGCAGCCGAACAGGGGAACACTGAAGCTTTCTTT
CSAAEQGNTEAFF
>.|TRBD1|TRBJ1-1|TRBV5-5
TGTGCCAGCAGCCTCCAGGACGGTTGGGGGGCAGGGGGCACTGAAGCTTTCTTT
CASSLQDGWGAGGTEAFF
>.|.|TRBJ2-3|TRBV29-1
TGCAGCGTTGACCTAGGGCAGGCGGATACGCAGTATTTT
CSVDLGQADTQYF
>.|.|TRBJ2-1|TRBV13
TGTGCCAGCAGCCCCAGGTTAAATGAGCAGTTCTTC
CASSPRLNEQFF
>.|.|TRBJ2-1|TRBV7-6
TGTGCCAGCACCCCCGGGGTGCCGGTCAATGAGCAGTTCTTC
CASTPGVPVNEQFF
>.|TRBD1|TRBJ2-7|TRBV5-1
TGCGCCAGCAGCGGGACAGGGGGCTCCTACGAGCAGTACTTC
CASSGTGGSYEQYF
>.|TRBD1|TRBJ1-1|TRBV28
TGTGCCAGCAGGACGACAGGGGGGGAGACTGAAGCTTTCTTT
CASRTTGGETEAFF
>.|TRBD2|TRBJ2-3|TRBV5-6
TGTGCCAGCAGCTCCGGGACTAGCGGGAGGCGAACAGATACGCAGTATTTT
CASSSGTSGRRTDTQYF
>.|.|TRBJ2-7|TRBV7-2
TGTGCCAGCAGCGTGAGGAACGAGCAGTACTTC
CASSVRNEQYF
>.|.|TRBJ2-1|TRBV29-1
TGCAGCGTTGTCACCGTAAGATACAATGAGCAGTTCTTC
CSVVTVRYNEQFF
>.|.|TRBJ2-7|TRBV30
TGTGCCTGGAGTGCGGGCGTTTACGAGCAGTACTTC
CAWSAGVYEQYF
>.|.|TRBJ1-1|TRBV5-1
TGCGCCAGCTCGCTACTTGGGCAGCTGAACACTGAAGCTTTCTTT
CASSLLGQLNTEAFF
>.|.|TRBJ1-6|TRBV7-8
TGTGCCAGCAGCTTCCTCAGGGACTCCTATAATTCACCCCTCCACTTT
CASSFLRDSYNSPLHF
>few|.|TRBJ2-5|TRBV14
TGTGCCAGCAGCAAAGATCTGGGTCAAGAGACCCAGTACTTC
CASSKDLGQETQYF
>.|.|TRBJ1-3|TRBV18
TGTGCCAGCTCACCTACCGGGACTCTTATCTCTGGAAACACCATATATTTT
CASSPTGTLISGNTIYF
>.|.|TRBJ1-4|TRBV4-1
TGCGCCAGCAGCCAAACCCGCGGTGAAAAACTGTTTTTT
CASSQTRGEKLFF
>.|.|TRBJ2-7|TRBV7-6
TGTGCCAGCAGCGCAAGCGGACGCTCCTACGAGCAGTACTTC
CASSASGRSYEQYF
>once|TRBD2|TRBJ2-1|TRBV20-1
TGCAGTGCTAGTTCTAGCGGGACACCGAGCTCCTACAATGAGCAGTTCTTC
CSASSSGTPSSYNEQFF
>.|TRBD1|TRBJ1-2|TRBV7-9
TGTGCCAGCAGCTTAGAAAGACAGGGGGCGGACGGCTACACCTTC
CASSLERQGADGYTF
>.|TRBD2|TRBJ2-1|TRBV19
TGTGCCAGTAGTATCGTGACTAGCGGGAGAGTTGAGCAGTTCTTC
CASSIVTSGRVEQFF
>.|TRBD2|TRBJ2-3|TRBV5-1
TGCGCCAGCAGCTTGGGACGCCTGGCGGGAGACACAGATACGCAGTATTTT
CASSLGRLAGDTDTQYF
>once|.|TRBJ2-3|TRBV27
TGTGCCAGCAGTTTCCGGGGGCAAAGCACAGATACGCAGTATTTT
CASSFRGQSTDTQYF
>.|.|TRBJ2-5|TRBV7-6
TGTGCCAGCAGCCCAGGGGTAATAGAGACCCAGTACTTC
CASSPGVIETQYF
>.|.|TRBJ1-3|TRBV9
TGTGCCAGCAGCGTAGAAGGCGTTGGAACTGGAAACACCATATATTTT
CASSVEGVGTGNTIYF